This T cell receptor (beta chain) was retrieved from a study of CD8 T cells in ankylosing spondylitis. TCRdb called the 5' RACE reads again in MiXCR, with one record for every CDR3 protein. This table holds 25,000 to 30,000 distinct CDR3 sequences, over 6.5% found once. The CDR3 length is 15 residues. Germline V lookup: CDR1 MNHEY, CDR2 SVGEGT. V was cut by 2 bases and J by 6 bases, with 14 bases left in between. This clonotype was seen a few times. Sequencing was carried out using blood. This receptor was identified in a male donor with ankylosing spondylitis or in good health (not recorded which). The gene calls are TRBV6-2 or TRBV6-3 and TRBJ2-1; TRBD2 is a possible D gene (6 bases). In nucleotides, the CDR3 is TGTGCCAGCAGTTACGTGCGGGGCCCCGGCAATGAGCAGTTCTTC. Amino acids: CASSYVRGPGNEQFF.